The 15 T cell receptor beta chains presented below share a single source sample, sequenced in a study of blood T cell repertoires in COVID-19. The data were produced by immunoSEQ multiplex PCR, yet TCRdb's version contains in-frame clones alone and is incomplete. The sample comprises 250,000 to 350,000 clones, approximately 85% of which are singletons, and about 1.6% rests with the top ten. The specimen sequenced was peripheral blood. Receptors originate from a woman aged 50 to 60 with acute or convalescent COVID-19.

The V and J genes are TRBV6-5 and TRBJ1-1; 7 nucleotides match TRBD1. The CDR3 spans 14 residues. V trimming: 7 bases; J trimming: 5 bases; junction bases outside the gene matches: 10. Looked up from germline, CDR1 is MNHEY and CDR2 is SVGAGI. The chain's CDR3 is CASTRDRAETEAFF. CDR3 nucleotide sequence: TGTGCCAGCACTAGGGACAGAGCAGAGACTGAAGCTTTCTTT.

The chain has TRBV28 and TRBJ2-1; 7 nucleotides align to TRBD1. The CDR3 consists of 15 residues. V shed 4 bases and J 5 bases; nucleotides not matched to a gene: 8. CDR1 is MDHEN and CDR2 is SYDVKM in the germline V gene. The CDR3 nucleotides read TGTGCCAGCAGTTCCTCGGGACAGTCTAACAATGAGCAGTTCTTC. As protein: CASSSSGQSNNEQFF. Looking up the rest from reference TRBV28 and TRBJ2-1 gives the full variable domain: DVKVTQSSRYLVKRTGEKVFLECVQDMDHENMFWYRQDPGLGLRLIYFSYDVKMKEKGDIPEGYSVSREKKERFSLILESASTNQTSMYLCASSSSGQSNNEQFFGPGTRLTVL.

The genes are TRBV5-1 and TRBJ1-1; D gene unclear. Germline loops: CDR1 SGHRS, CDR2 YFSETQ. The CDR3 length is 13 residues. The V and J ends lost 0 bases and 4 bases respectively, with 7 bases between them. Written as DNA, the CDR3 is TGCGCCAGCAGCTTGGCCTTTTTCACTGAAGCTTTCTTT. Translating gives CASSLAFFTEAFF.

The chain joins TRBV7-9 to TRBJ2-2; D might be TRBD2 (5 bases). The germline V gene has CDR1 SEHNR and CDR2 FQNEAQ (reference sequence). With 4 bases removed from V and 1 base from J, the gap between germline ends came to 7 bases. The CDR3 is 14 residues long. The CDR3 DNA reads as TGTGCCAGCAGCTCGGGATTGAACACCGGGGAGCTGTTTTTT. Its translation is CASSSGLNTGELFF.

Here the CDR3 reads CASSSPRGEAFF. The CDR3, as DNA: TGTGCCAGCAGTTCCCCCCGCGGTGAAGCTTTCTTT. The chain links TRBV28 to TRBJ1-1; D not resolved. V lost 4 bases to trimming and J lost 7 bases, with 10 bases between them. Per the germline V gene, CDR1 is MDHEN and CDR2 is SYDVKM. CDR3 length equals 12 residues.

The V gene is TRBV29-1, the J gene TRBJ1-1; TRBD1 matches at 10 bases. J gave up 5 bases and V 4 bases, and 4 bases lay outside the gene matches. Germline V gene sequence: CDR1 SQVTM, CDR2 ANQGSEA. CDR3 length: 13 amino acids. The CDR3 nucleotides read TGCAGCGTTGGGGACAGGGGAGTAACTGAAGCTTTCTTT. This codes for CSVGDRGVTEAFF.

This sequence joins TRBV2 and TRBJ2-5; D possibly corresponds to TRBD1 (5 bases). The V end lost 3 bases, the J end lost 5 bases, and 10 bases lay between the germline ends. The CDR3 is 13 amino acids. Germline values: CDR1 SNHLY, CDR2 FYNNEI. The CDR3 bases are TGTGCCAGCAGTGACAGGGAAGGGGAGACCCAGTACTTC. Translated: CASSDREGETQYF.

This rearrangement joins TRBV6-5 to TRBJ1-5; 7 nucleotides line up with TRBD1. This CDR3 contains 14 residues. The germline V gene encodes CDR1 MNHEY and CDR2 SVGAGI. The V segment lost 6 bases and the J segment 7 bases; nucleotides outside the gene matches: 9. CDR3 nucleotides: TGTGCCAGCAGCCGACAGGGCGTTTCGCAGCCCCAGCATTTT. It specifies CASSRQGVSQPQHF.

V gene TRBV28 combines with J gene TRBJ2-5; D possibly corresponds to TRBD1 (6 bases). CDR3 length: 13 amino acids. The V gene's germline CDR1 is MDHEN and CDR2 SYDVKM. V lost 6 bases, J lost 4 bases, and 12 bases lay in between. The CDR3 region is CASRVQGAETQYF. CDR3 DNA sequence: TGTGCCAGCAGGGTACAGGGCGCAGAGACCCAGTACTTC. The complete variable domain, with remaining parts taken from reference TRBV28 and TRBJ2-5, reads DVKVTQSSRYLVKRTGEKVFLECVQDMDHENMFWYRQDPGLGLRLIYFSYDVKMKEKGDIPEGYSVSREKKERFSLILESASTNQTSMYLCASRVQGAETQYFGPGTRLLVL.

This rearrangement joins TRBV6-5 to TRBJ1-4; D remains unclear. V was clipped by 3 bases and J by 3 bases, with 8 bases between them. The CDR3 loop spans 14 amino acids. The germline CDR1 and CDR2 sequences are MNHEY and SVGAGI. CDR3 amino acids: CASSYSRANEKLFF. CDR3 sequence (DNA): TGTGCCAGCAGTTATTCACGGGCTAATGAAAAACTGTTTTTT.

The chain employs TRBV5-4 and TRBJ1-2; D is perhaps TRBD1 (6 bases). V gave up 2 bases and J gave up 5 bases, with 13 bases separating them. Per the germline V gene, CDR1 is SGHNT and CDR2 is YYREEE (reference sequence). There are 14 residues in the CDR3. The CDR3 DNA follows: TGTGCCAGCAGCTTTCAGGGGTTTAGGTATGGCTACACCTTC. It is translated as CASSFQGFRYGYTF.

This rearrangement joins TRBV30 to TRBJ2-1; D possibly corresponds to TRBD2 (5 bases). Germline V lookup: CDR1 GTSNPN, CDR2 SVGIG (reference sequence). V lost 0 bases and J lost 9, with 15 bases in between. The CDR3 runs to 14 residues. The CDR3, as DNA: TGTGCCTGGAGTGTACTGTGGGGAGAGGGTGAGCAGTTCTTC. Protein sequence: CAWSVLWGEGEQFF.

This sequence joins TRBV9 and TRBJ1-1; 7 bases are shared with TRBD1. Germline V gene lookup returns CDR1 SGDLS and CDR2 YYNGEE. The CDR3 totals 16 residues. Trimming took 3 bases from V and 10 from J; bases not matched to a gene: 18. The CDR3 here is CASSDHGETGTLGAFF. CDR3 in DNA: TGTGCCAGCAGCGACCACGGAGAGACAGGGACGTTGGGAGCTTTCTTT.

This chain links TRBV6-6 with TRBJ2-1; TRBD2 matches at 12 bases. The V gene end was trimmed by 5 bases and the J gene end by 7 bases; junction bases not matched to a gene: 12. Germline V CDR1 and CDR2: MNHNY, SVGAGI (reference sequence). This CDR3 spans 17 amino acids. The CDR3 DNA follows: TGTGCCAGCAGTCCGACTCAGACTAGCGGGAGATGGAATGAGCAGTTCTTC. It encodes CASSPTQTSGRWNEQFF.

The V call is TRBV24-1, the J call TRBJ2-7; possibly TRBD1 for D (6 bases). CDR1 and CDR2 (germline): KGHDR, SFDVKD. The CDR3 contains 12 residues. Trimming shortened V by 4 bases and J by 6 bases, and 9 bases separated the two germline ends. The CDR3 nucleotides are TGTGCCACCAGTGAGACAGGTCCCGAGCAGTACTTC. It yields the protein CATSETGPEQYF.